Following are 2 T cell receptor beta chains from one sample sequenced in a study of T cell repertoires in cytomegalovirus infection (dated by TCRdb to between 2018 and 2020). Sequencing instrument: Illumina HiSeq 1500. The public reads were quality trimmed at Q25 with fastp and then assembled into clones with MiXCR by TCRdb, keeping productive beta chains. A single entry per CDR3 protein holds the most common genes and DNA from its merged rows. The sample contains some 170,000 distinct CDR3 sequences, about a sixth of them found a single time. The ten largest make up 20% to 25% of the sample. What was sequenced was CD8+ T cells from PBMCs. These receptors all stem from a human donor in good health (CMV status not recorded). Some clones in this sample may be carry-over from other donors' samples.

This chain joins TRBV11-2 and TRBJ2-3; unclear D gene. Germline loops: CDR1 SGHAT, CDR2 FQNNGV. V lost 4 bases and J lost 9, with 14 bases in between. The CDR3 has 13 amino acids. The CDR3 region is CASSSYSEWTQYF. In nucleotides, the CDR3 is TGTGCCAGCAGCTCTTATTCCGAGTGGACGCAGTATTTT.

This clonotype came up a few times. The chain is built from TRBV27 and TRBJ1-4, with 8 bases matching TRBD1. The CDR3 length is 16 residues. Germline assignment: CDR1 MNHEY and CDR2 SMNVEV (reference sequence). Losses at the gene ends were 5 bases for V and 3 bases for J; bases not matched to a gene: 8. The CDR3 loop is CASSRQGARANEKLFF. The CDR3 nucleotides read TGTGCCAGCAGTCGCCAGGGGGCGCGGGCTAATGAAAAACTGTTTTTT.